The 14 T cell receptor beta chains reported below all come from one sample, sequenced in a study of glioma-infiltrating T cells. The iRepertoire nested amplicon-rescue multiplex PCR amplified TCR alpha and beta CDR3s from RNA. TCRdb independently ran MiXCR on the multiplex PCR reads; one entry per CDR3 protein. The sample gives more than 350,000 distinct CDR3 sequences, about two fifths of which show up once; approximately 12% is in the top ten. The sequencing input was glioma tissue, nonneoplastic brain tissue, or PBMCs (not recorded which). The receptors derive from a human donor with low-grade glioma or glioblastoma, undergoing nonglioma brain surgery, or in good health (not recorded which).

This chain uses TRBV20-1 with TRBJ2-3; D call uncertain. From germline, CDR1 is DFQATT and CDR2 SNEGSKA (reference sequence). The V end was cut by 6 bases, the J end by 2 bases, with 9 bases between. The CDR3 length is 12 residues. For the CDR3, the DNA is TGCAGTGCCAGCACCAACACAGATACGCAGTATTTT. Translated: CSASTNTDTQYF.

The genes are TRBV7-9 and TRBJ2-1; weak D call: TRBD2 (6 bases). Germline V gives CDR1 SEHNR, CDR2 FQNEAQ (reference sequence). The CDR3 contains 16 residues. V was cut by 4 bases and J by 0 bases, with 13 bases left in between. CDR3 bases: TGTGCCAGCAGCTCGCGGGATCCCGACTCCTACAATGAGCAGTTCTTC. Translated: CASSSRDPDSYNEQFF.

The J gene is TRBJ2-2, the V gene TRBV27, with D perhaps matching TRBD2 (5 bases). Germline V gene data show CDR1 as MNHEY and CDR2 as SMNVEV (reference sequence). The CDR3 has 16 amino acids. With 8 bases removed from V and 0 bases from J, the gap between germline ends came to 16 bases. CDR3 residues: CASSGITFANTGELFF. The DNA of the CDR3 is TGTGCCAGCTCGGGGATTACGTTCGCGAACACCGGGGAGCTGTTTTTT.

The chain carries TRBV20-1 and TRBJ2-1; D is possibly TRBD2 (6 bases). There are 17 residues in the CDR3. Germline V gene lookup returns CDR1 DFQATT and CDR2 SNEGSKA (reference sequence). Trimming removed 6 bases from V and 8 bases from J, with 29 bases in between. The CDR3 here is CSATGGVEAGLDDEQFF. For the CDR3, the DNA is TGCAGTGCCACAGGCGGCGTGGAAGCGGGTTTAGACGATGAGCAGTTCTTC.

The V call is TRBV4-3, the J call TRBJ2-3; 10 bases align to TRBD1. Losses at the gene ends were 4 bases for V and 3 bases for J; bases not matched to a gene: 7. The CDR3 length is 16 residues. From germline, CDR1 is LGHNA and CDR2 YSLEER. DNA for the CDR3: TGCGCCAGCAGCCGCCGACAGGGGGCTGGTACAGATACGCAGTATTTT. Its protein product is CASSRRQGAGTDTQYF.

This clonotype has at least ten counts. The V gene is TRBV28, the J gene TRBJ1-5; D not certain. Per the germline V gene, CDR1 is MDHEN and CDR2 is SYDVKM. The CDR3 runs to 14 residues. Trimming stripped 6 bases from V and 3 bases from J, with 12 bases between. CDR3 DNA: TGTGCCAGCAGCGGCGTAAGGGACAATCAGCCCCAGCATTTT. Translation: CASSGVRDNQPQHF.

The chain joins TRBV4-3 to TRBJ2-2; the D is unclear. Germline CDR1 is LGHNA and CDR2 is YSLEER. Trimming shortened V by 1 base and J by 4 bases, and 10 bases separated the two germline ends. The CDR3 covers 15 residues. The CDR3 bases are TGCGCCAGCAGCCAAGGGTTCTGGTTCACCGGGGAGCTGTTTTTT. Encoded protein: CASSQGFWFTGELFF.

This clonotype was observed a handful of times. The chain combines TRBV27 with TRBJ1-2; 8 bases are shared with TRBD1. The V and J ends lost 6 bases and 5 bases, in that order; junction bases with no gene match: 17. Germline V gene data show CDR1 as MNHEY and CDR2 as SMNVEV (reference sequence). The CDR3 runs 17 residues. This chain's CDR3 is CASSREGLRGRRYGYTF. The CDR3 nucleotides are TGTGCCAGCAGCCGGGAAGGACTCAGGGGGCGGCGGTATGGCTACACCTTC.

This clonotype came up once. The V gene is TRBV12-3 or TRBV12-4, the J gene TRBJ2-3; TRBD2 matches at 7 bases. The trim removed 1 base at V and 6 bases at J, leaving 7 bases unmatched. CDR3 length equals 15 residues. CDR3 DNA: TGTGCCAGCAGTTTAGAGTCGCTAGCGGATGATACGCAGTATTTT. It translates to CASSLESLADDTQYF.

This chain connects TRBV5-8 to TRBJ2-7; perhaps TRBD2 as D (5 bases). The CDR3 extends over 15 amino acids. V was cut by 1 base and J by 1 base, with 12 bases left in between. The germline V gene encodes CDR1 SGHTS and CDR2 YDEGEE. The CDR3 reads CASSLWGETSYEQYF. The CDR3 nucleotides read TGTGCCAGCAGCTTGTGGGGAGAGACTTCCTACGAGCAGTACTTC.

The chain carries TRBV12-5 and TRBJ2-1, with TRBD2 matching over 11 bases. V lost 2 bases, J lost 6 bases, and 3 bases stayed unmatched. This CDR3 has 15 amino acids. Germline values: CDR1 LGHNT, CDR2 FRNRAP. The DNA for the CDR3 is TGTGCTAGTGGTTTGCCTGGACTAGCGGGCAATGAGCAGTTCTTC. This gives the protein CASGLPGLAGNEQFF.

The chain couples TRBV7-2 to TRBJ2-3; D gene ambiguous. CDR1 SGHTA and CDR2 FQGNSA come from the germline V gene. This CDR3 is built from 17 residues. Between the trimmed V and J ends, which lost 2 bases and 2 bases, there was a span of 17 bases. DNA for the CDR3: TGTGCCAGCAGCTTAAGTGGGTGGTACCCCGTCACAGATACGCAGTATTTT. The encoded protein is CASSLSGWYPVTDTQYF.

The chain is built from TRBV20-1 and TRBJ2-7; the D gene is possibly TRBD1 (5 bases). V was shortened by 6 bases and J by 2 bases, with 20 bases between the two germline ends. Germline CDR1 is DFQATT and CDR2 is SNEGSKA (reference sequence). The CDR3 runs to 15 residues. The CDR3 DNA follows: TGCAGTGCACGAACTTACAGGTTCCGGCCCTACGAGCAGTACTTC. Its translation is CSARTYRFRPYEQYF.

This clonotype was counted many times. The rearrangement joins TRBV20-1 to TRBJ2-5; D possibly corresponds to TRBD1 (6 bases). The CDR3 has 15 amino acids. CDR1 is DFQATT and CDR2 is SNEGSKA in the germline V gene (reference sequence). With 0 bases removed from V and 1 base from J, the gap between germline ends came to 12 bases. CDR3 coding DNA: TGCAGTGCTAGAGATCGACAGGAGTTCCAAGAGACCCAGTACTTC. It codes for CSARDRQEFQETQYF.